The T cell receptor beta chain under discussion was sequenced for a study of STAT5B mutations in CD4+ large granular lymphocyte leukemia. Here immunoSEQ multiplex PCR was the method, and the copy in TCRdb shows in-frame clones only, minus some. The data contain roughly 35,000 clones, roughly 65% of them singletons. Control samples were healthy donors' buffy coats. This sequence originates from a human donor in good health. The source material was CD4+ T cells from blood buffy coats.

The CDR3 DNA reads as TGTGCCAGTAGTAACCAAATAGGGGGGACAGGGAGCTCCTACGAGCAGTACTTC. It specifies CASSNQIGGTGSSYEQYF. The chain is built from TRBV19 and TRBJ2-7; 9 bases map to TRBD1. Germline CDR1 and CDR2: LNHDA and SQIVND (reference sequence). This CDR3 is 18 amino acids long. The V segment lost 4 bases and the J segment 0 bases; nucleotides outside the gene matches: 13.